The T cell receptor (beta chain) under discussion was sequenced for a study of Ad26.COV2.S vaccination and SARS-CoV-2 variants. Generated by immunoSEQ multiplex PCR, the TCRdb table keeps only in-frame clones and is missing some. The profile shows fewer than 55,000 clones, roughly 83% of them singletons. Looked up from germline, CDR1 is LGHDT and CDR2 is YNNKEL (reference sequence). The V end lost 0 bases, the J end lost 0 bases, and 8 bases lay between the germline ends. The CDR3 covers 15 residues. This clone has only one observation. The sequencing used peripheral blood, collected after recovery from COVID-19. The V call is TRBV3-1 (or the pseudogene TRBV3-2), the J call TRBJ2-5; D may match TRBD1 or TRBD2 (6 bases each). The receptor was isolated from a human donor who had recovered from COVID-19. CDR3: CASSQEGGYQETQYF. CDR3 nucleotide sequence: TGTGCCAGCAGCCAAGAAGGGGGGTACCAAGAGACCCAGTACTTC.